What follows are 25 T cell receptor beta chains derived from one specimen sequenced in a study of blood T cells in healthy people across ages. Primed by a sample-barcoded 5' primer and a J-beta primer mix, a second PCR proceeded for roughly 6 to 12 cycles. MiXCR was run by TCRdb on the 5' RACE reads, yielding one entry per CDR3 protein. The repertoire includes hundreds of thousands of distinct CDR3 sequences, about 48% of them detected once, and about two fifths sits in the top ten. The specimen was blood. The receptors come from a man older than 75 in good health.

This clonotype was detected only a few times. V and J are TRBV24-1 and TRBJ2-1, with D unclear. Between the trimmed V and J ends, which lost 7 bases and 5 bases, there was a span of 5 bases. The CDR3 totals 11 residues. Germline V gives CDR1 KGHDR, CDR2 SFDVKD. The CDR3 DNA reads as TGTGCCACCAGCGTTGACAATGAGCAGTTCTTC. The encoded protein is CATSVDNEQFF.

The rearrangement uses TRBV10-3 and TRBJ2-1; 7 nucleotides line up with TRBD2. The CDR3 consists of 16 residues. V lost 0 bases to trimming and J lost 6 bases; unmatched junction nucleotides: 8. Germline lookup yields CDR1 ENHRY and CDR2 SYGVKD. The CDR3 DNA reads TGTGCCATCAGTGAGTCCTTCTCAGGCGGGAGCAATGAGCAGTTCTTC. Residues: CAISESFSGGSNEQFF.

The chain uses TRBV24-1 and TRBJ2-5; the D gene is possibly TRBD2 (6 bases). The length of the CDR3 is 16 residues. Germline CDR1 KGHDR, CDR2 SFDVKD. V lost 4 bases and J 4 bases, leaving 18 bases between the germline ends. CDR3 nucleotides: TGTGCCACCAGTGACCACCAACCGGGACTTGGAGAGACCCAGTACTTC. Translated: CATSDHQPGLGETQYF.

J is TRBJ2-5 and V is TRBV9; a weak D match, TRBD2 (5 bases). The J call may be incorrect, as the DNA end agrees better with TRBJ2-7. Germline values: CDR1 SGDLS, CDR2 YYNGEE. This CDR3 is 15 amino acids long. The CDR3 DNA is TGTGCCAGCAGCGTATCCACTAGGCACGCCTACGAGCAGTACTTC. Residues: CASSVSTRHAYEQYF.

The chain links TRBV6-5 to TRBJ2-5; 9 nucleotides agree with TRBD1. From germline, CDR1 is MNHEY and CDR2 SVGAGI. The V and J ends lost 6 bases and 11 bases, in that order; junction bases with no gene match: 13. The CDR3 totals 14 residues. The CDR3 sequence: CASRGTGIHNEQYF. In DNA form, the CDR3 reads TGTGCCAGCAGGGGGACAGGGATTCACAATGAGCAGTACTTC.

This rearrangement joins TRBV15 to TRBJ2-4; D could derive from TRBD1 or TRBD2 (5 bases each). This CDR3 is 19 amino acids long. Trimming shortened V by 3 bases and J by 2 bases, and 23 bases separated the two germline ends. CDR1 is LNHNV and CDR2 is YYDKDF in the germline V gene (reference sequence). CDR3 loop: CATSRSGTQSGTTKNIQYF. In DNA, the CDR3 is TGTGCCACCAGCAGGTCCGGGACCCAATCAGGGACCACCAAAAACATTCAGTACTTC.

This sequence joins TRBV11-1 and TRBJ2-5; TRBD2 matches at 12 bases. The J call is doubtful: the DNA matches TRBJ2-7 better. The CDR3 loop spans 16 amino acids. The germline V gene encodes CDR1 SGHAT and CDR2 FQDESV (reference sequence). In DNA form, the CDR3 reads TGTGCCAGCAGCTTAGCAGGACTAGCGGGAAGGCACGAGCAGTACTTC. It codes for CASSLAGLAGRHEQYF.

The V and J genes are TRBV6-5 and TRBJ1-4, with TRBD1 matching 8 bases. The CDR3 length is 21 residues. V lost 0 bases and J lost 1; bases outside the gene matches: 16. Germline-derived CDR1 and CDR2 are MNHEY and SVGAGI. The CDR3 sequence: CASSYSPPRDRSRETNEKLFF. DNA for the CDR3: TGTGCCAGCAGTTACTCCCCACCCCGGGACAGGTCTCGGGAAACTAATGAAAAACTGTTTTTT.

The chain recombines TRBV3-1 with TRBJ2-1, with no clear D. The germline CDR1 and CDR2 sequences are LGHDT and YNNKEL (reference sequence). This CDR3 is 16 amino acids long. Trimming left V 1 base short and J 0 bases short, with 10 bases between. CDR3 in DNA: TGTGCCAGCAGCCAAGGGTCCTCCAGCTCCTACAATGAGCAGTTCTTC. Its translation is CASSQGSSSSYNEQFF.

This chain uses TRBV27 with TRBJ1-2, with D perhaps matching TRBD1 (5 bases). Per the germline V gene, CDR1 is MNHEY and CDR2 is SMNVEV (reference sequence). This CDR3 has 15 residues. V was clipped by 6 bases and J by 0 bases, with 14 bases between them. The CDR3 loop is CASRTETGANYGYTF. The DNA for the CDR3 is TGTGCCAGCAGGACCGAAACGGGGGCTAACTATGGCTACACCTTC.

This chain connects TRBV7-3 to TRBJ2-1; 7 bases are a match to TRBD1. The CDR3 is 16 amino acids. CDR1 and CDR2 from the germline V gene are SGHTA and FQGTGA. Trimming removed 5 bases from V and 6 bases from J; junction bases left unmatched: 13. CDR3 DNA: TGTGCCAGCAGCCCAAACAGACAGGGTAAGCTCAATGAGCAGTTCTTC. Amino acid sequence: CASSPNRQGKLNEQFF.

The rearrangement uses TRBV27 and TRBJ2-2; D is undetermined. CDR1 is MNHEY and CDR2 is SMNVEV in the germline V gene (reference sequence). V lost 3 bases to trimming and J lost 7 bases, with 6 bases between them. CDR3 size: 12 residues. The CDR3 protein is CASSFDVGELFF. The CDR3 DNA is TGTGCCAGCAGTTTCGATGTCGGGGAGCTGTTTTTT.

There are a few counts of this clonotype. The chain combines TRBV10-3 with TRBJ2-7; TRBD1 matches 9 bases. The CDR3 covers 14 residues. CDR1 is ENHRY, CDR2 SYGVKD, per germline. V lost 6 bases to trimming and J lost 1 base; unmatched junction nucleotides: 4. This CDR3 reads CAIRATGGSYEQYF. The CDR3 DNA reads as TGTGCCATCAGGGCGACAGGGGGATCCTACGAGCAGTACTTC.

The chain has TRBV29-1 and TRBJ2-7; 7 bases agree with TRBD1. Germline CDR1 is SQVTM and CDR2 is ANQGSEA. This CDR3 is built from 13 residues. V shed 7 bases and J 3 bases; nucleotides not matched to a gene: 9. CDR3 sequence (DNA): TGCAGCGCAGAAGACAGGGACGGCTACGAGCAGTACTTC. Translating gives CSAEDRDGYEQYF.

The chain has TRBV3-1 and TRBJ2-5, with 10 positions matching TRBD2. Per the germline V gene, CDR1 is LGHDT and CDR2 is YNNKEL (reference sequence). The CDR3 consists of 17 residues. Trimming removed 1 base from V and 11 bases from J; junction bases left unmatched: 16. CDR3 in amino acids: CASSQASGRVRGNEQYF. CDR3 DNA sequence: TGTGCCAGCAGCCAAGCCAGCGGGAGGGTTCGTGGGAATGAGCAGTACTTC.

V gene TRBV20-1 combines with J gene TRBJ2-2; TRBD2 aligns across 13 bases. The germline V gene has CDR1 DFQATT and CDR2 SNEGSKA (reference sequence). The length of the CDR3 is 17 residues. V lost 4 bases, J lost 5 bases, and 10 bases stayed unmatched. The CDR3 DNA reads as TGCAGTGCTACTCGACTAGCGGGAGGCCGTGGGACCGGGGAGCTGTTTTTT. Translating gives CSATRLAGGRGTGELFF.

The chain employs TRBV29-1 and TRBJ2-2; weak D call: TRBD2 (6 bases). The CDR3 spans 14 residues. The V end lost 4 bases, the J end lost 2 bases, and 11 bases lay between the germline ends. CDR1 and CDR2 (germline): SQVTM, ANQGSEA. CDR3 protein: CSVAGTPNTGELFF. In DNA, the CDR3 is TGCAGCGTTGCCGGGACTCCAAACACCGGGGAGCTGTTTTTT.

The rearrangement joins TRBV7-9 to TRBJ2-7; no clear D. From germline, CDR1 is SEHNR and CDR2 FQNEAQ (reference sequence). The CDR3 is 15 amino acids. Trimming stripped 1 base from V and 0 bases from J, with 10 bases between. CDR3 nucleotide sequence: TGTGCCAGCAGCTTAGAGCCGGTCAGCTCCTACGAGCAGTACTTC. It yields the protein CASSLEPVSSYEQYF.

CDR3 protein: CASSLFRTGTDTQYF. The CDR3 DNA reads TGTGCCAGCTCACTCTTCAGGACGGGCACAGATACGCAGTATTTT. The chain joins TRBV18 to TRBJ2-3; D ambiguous. This CDR3 is 15 amino acids long. CDR1 and CDR2 (germline): KGHSH, LQKENI. The ends were cut back, 4 bases at V and 1 base at J, with 12 bases in the middle.

This sequence joins TRBV20-1 and TRBJ2-6; tentative D call: TRBD1 (5 bases). V was trimmed by 5 bases and J by 2 bases, leaving 10 bases between them. The CDR3 length is 14 residues. Germline V gives CDR1 DFQATT, CDR2 SNEGSKA (reference sequence). DNA for the CDR3: TGCAGTGCTGTAGAAGGGGCTGGGGCCAACGTCCTGACTTTC. It specifies CSAVEGAGANVLTF.

This clonotype turned up a few times. Germline is not matched at one junction end, which may reflect a read error. CDR3 region: CAGSLIRTGAQETQYF. In DNA form, the CDR3 reads TGTGCCGGCAGTTTAATCCGGACAGGGGCTCAAGAGACCCAGTACTTC. The chain joins TRBV27 to TRBJ2-5, with TRBD1 identical over 9 bases. The CDR3 is 16 amino acids. Germline values: CDR1 MNHEY, CDR2 SMNVEV (reference sequence).

This clonotype appeared a few times. A read error is possible here, since a much larger clone lies one base away. The V call is TRBV12-3 or TRBV12-4, the J call TRBJ1-1; no firm D call. The CDR3 is made up of 11 amino acids. The V and J ends lost 3 bases and 6 bases respectively, with 5 bases between them. CDR3 DNA sequence: TGTGCCAGCAGTTTTGGGGCTGAAGCTTTCTTT. This encodes CASSFGAEAFF.

The rearrangement uses TRBV7-2 and TRBJ2-6; unclear D gene. This CDR3 has 15 residues. Trimming took off 6 bases at V and 0 bases at J, with 9 bases between the two ends. Germline V gene lookup returns CDR1 SGHTA and CDR2 FQGNSA. CDR3 sequence reads: CASRAGSSGANVLTF. CDR3 in DNA: TGTGCCAGCAGGGCAGGTAGCTCTGGGGCCAACGTCCTGACTTTC. The entire variable domain, with the rest obtained from reference TRBV7-2 and TRBJ2-6, is as follows: GAGVSQSPSNKVTEKGKDVELRCDPISGHTALYWYRQSLGQGLEFLIYFQGNSAPDKSGLPSDRFSAERTGGSVSTLTIQRTQQEDSAVYLCASRAGSSGANVLTFGAGSRLTVL.

This clonotype was found once. The J gene is TRBJ2-3, the V gene TRBV12-3 or TRBV12-4; D might be TRBD2 (7 bases). Trimming left V 6 bases short and J 2 bases short, with 18 bases between. The CDR3 totals 16 residues. The DNA of the CDR3 is TGTGCCAGCAGCAAGGGGGGGAAAGGGCACACAGATACGCAGTATTTT. Protein: CASSKGGKGHTDTQYF.

The chain is built from TRBV28 and TRBJ1-2; a weak D match, TRBD1 (6 bases). The germline V and J ends were trimmed by 6 bases and 3 bases, with 23 bases remaining between them. The germline gives CDR1 MDHEN, CDR2 SYDVKM. The CDR3 has 17 amino acids. The CDR3 sequence is CASSRPFWGALDYGYTF. CDR3 nucleotide sequence: TGTGCCAGCAGCCGTCCATTTTGGGGGGCGCTGGACTATGGCTACACCTTC.